The entry below gives a single T cell receptor beta chain sequence along with its context. TCRdb's table, derived via immunoSEQ multiplex PCR, lists solely in-frame clones and lacks some. The sample records under 75,000 clones, 91% being singletons. The source of the sample is a study of T cell changes during pregnancy in multiple sclerosis. The CDR3 runs to 12 residues. Germline V gene data show CDR1 as MNHEY and CDR2 as SVGAGI. The V gene lost 0 bases and the J gene lost 7 bases, with 7 bases spanning the gap. The sample was peripheral blood, taken in the first trimester of pregnancy. This receptor was taken from a female donor with multiple sclerosis, enrolled in a pregnancy study. V is TRBV6-5 and J is TRBJ2-7; D perhaps matches TRBD2 (5 bases). CDR3 amino acids: CASSYSGGEQYF. CDR3 DNA sequence: TGTGCCAGCAGTTACTCTGGAGGAGAGCAGTACTTC.